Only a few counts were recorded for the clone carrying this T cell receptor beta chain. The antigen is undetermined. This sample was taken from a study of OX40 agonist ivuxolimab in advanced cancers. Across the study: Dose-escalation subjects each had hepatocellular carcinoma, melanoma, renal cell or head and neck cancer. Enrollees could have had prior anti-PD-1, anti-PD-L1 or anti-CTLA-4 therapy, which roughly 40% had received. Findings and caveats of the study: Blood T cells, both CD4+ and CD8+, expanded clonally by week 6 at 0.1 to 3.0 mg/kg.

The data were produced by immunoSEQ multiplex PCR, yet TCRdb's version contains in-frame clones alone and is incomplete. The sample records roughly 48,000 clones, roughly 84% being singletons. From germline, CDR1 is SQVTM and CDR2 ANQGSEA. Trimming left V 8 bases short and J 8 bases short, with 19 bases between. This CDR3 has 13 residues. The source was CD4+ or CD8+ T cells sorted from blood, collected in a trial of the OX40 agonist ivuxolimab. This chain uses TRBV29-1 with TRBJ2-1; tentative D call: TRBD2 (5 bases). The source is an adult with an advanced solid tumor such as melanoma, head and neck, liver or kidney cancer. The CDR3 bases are TGCAGCCTCGCCCCGGACTGGGGATATGAGCAGTTCTTC. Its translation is CSLAPDWGYEQFF.